The 25 T cell receptor beta chains reported below all come from one sample, sequenced in a study of T cell responses to AZD1222 COVID-19 vaccine. Method: immunoSEQ multiplex PCR; TCRdb's copy keeps in-frame clones and lacks some. The table records about 120,000 clones, about 87% of them present only once. The sample here was peripheral blood, taken on day 0 of AZD1222 vaccination. These receptors originate from an adult in good health.

This clone is a singleton in its sample. The chain couples TRBV11-1 to TRBJ2-1; no definite D call. Trimming took off 0 bases at V and 6 bases at J, with 3 bases between the two ends. The CDR3 length is 12 residues. The germline V gene has CDR1 SGHAT and CDR2 FQDESV (reference sequence). The CDR3 DNA sequence: TGTGCCAGCAGCTTAGCAGGCAATGAGCAGTTCTTC. It translates to CASSLAGNEQFF.

J is TRBJ2-1 and V is TRBV19; D remains ambiguous. Germline V lookup: CDR1 LNHDA, CDR2 SQIVND (reference sequence). The CDR3 covers 13 residues. V was clipped by 6 bases and J by 4 bases, with 10 bases between them. CDR3 bases: TGTGCCAGTAGAAGAGGCAGGTACAATGAGCAGTTCTTC. Translated, it gives CASRRGRYNEQFF.

This clone is a singleton in its sample. The chain recombines TRBV7-6 with TRBJ2-7; D not certain. V was shortened by 5 bases and J by 3 bases, with 20 bases between the two germline ends. This CDR3 is 16 amino acids long. Germline assignment: CDR1 SGHVS and CDR2 FNYEAQ. CDR3 amino acids: CASSQSPPTVYYEQYF. In DNA, the CDR3 is TGTGCCAGCAGCCAGAGTCCCCCAACAGTCTACTACGAGCAGTACTTC. Full variable domain (remainder filled in from reference TRBV7-6 and TRBJ2-7): GAGVSQSPRYKVTKRGQDVALRCDPISGHVSLYWYRQALGQGPEFLTYFNYEAQQDKSGLPNDRFSAERPEGSISTLTIQRTEQRDSAMYRCASSQSPPTVYYEQYFGPGTRLTVT.

This clone turned up a few times. This chain uses TRBV10-3 with TRBJ2-5; 7 bases match TRBD2. Losses at the gene ends were 4 bases for V and 5 bases for J; bases not matched to a gene: 4. The CDR3 sequence is 13 residues long. The germline V gene encodes CDR1 ENHRY and CDR2 SYGVKD. Here the CDR3 DNA reads TGTGCCATCAGTGGCGGGAGAGGTGAGACCCAGTACTTC. Translated: CAISGGRGETQYF.

The CDR3 sequence is CAWRRTGINTGELFF. CDR3 nucleotide sequence: TGTGCCTGGAGACGGACAGGGATTAACACCGGGGAGCTGTTTTTT. The gene calls are TRBV30 and TRBJ2-2, with 8 nucleotides matching TRBD1. Germline-derived CDR1 and CDR2 are GTSNPN and SVGIG (reference sequence). Losses at the gene ends were 3 bases for V and 2 bases for J; bases not matched to a gene: 5. The length of the CDR3 is 15 residues.

This chain connects TRBV28 to TRBJ1-2; D unresolved. This CDR3 contains 13 residues. The V gene's germline CDR1 is MDHEN and CDR2 SYDVKM. Trimming removed 2 bases at V and 4 bases at J, with 8 bases between. CDR3 region: CASSLPLTYGYTF. The CDR3 DNA reads TGTGCCAGCAGTTTACCTCTGACCTATGGCTACACCTTC.

This clone was recorded only once. The chain has TRBV28 and TRBJ1-2; D may be TRBD1 (5 bases). V gave up 3 bases and J gave up 5 bases, with 19 bases separating them. The CDR3 is 16 amino acids. The V gene's germline CDR1 is MDHEN and CDR2 SYDVKM. The DNA of the CDR3 is TGTGCCAGCAGTTTCCCACAGGCTTCCGAACTTTATGGCTACACCTTC. It yields the protein CASSFPQASELYGYTF.

The J gene is TRBJ1-4, the V gene TRBV19; 9 nucleotides agree with TRBD1. The CDR3 runs 13 residues. Looked up from germline, CDR1 is LNHDA and CDR2 is SQIVND (reference sequence). V lost 7 bases to trimming and J lost 6 bases; unmatched junction nucleotides: 3. The chain's CDR3 is CASTGQGYEKLFF. DNA of the CDR3: TGTGCCAGTACAGGACAGGGGTATGAAAAACTGTTTTTT.

This rearrangement joins TRBV10-2 to TRBJ2-3, with D tentatively TRBD2 (5 bases). Trimming took off 4 bases at V and 2 bases at J, with 19 bases between the two ends. There are 17 residues in the CDR3. CDR1 WSHSY and CDR2 SAAADI come from the germline V gene. The CDR3 region has the DNA TGCGCCAGCAGTGGGTTACTAGACGCTAGGGACACAGATACGCAGTATTTT. Residues: CASSGLLDARDTDTQYF.

The gene calls are TRBV27 and TRBJ2-7, with 10 bases lining up with TRBD1. This CDR3 is 15 amino acids long. With 2 bases clipped from V and 6 bases from J, the junction kept 7 bases outside the gene matches. Germline V gene lookup returns CDR1 MNHEY and CDR2 SMNVEV (reference sequence). CDR3 loop: CASSLGQGVGFEQYF. In nucleotides, the CDR3 is TGTGCCAGCAGTTTAGGACAGGGGGTAGGGTTCGAGCAGTACTTC.

The V call is TRBV19, the J call TRBJ1-6, with unresolved D. This CDR3 contains 13 residues. CDR1 is LNHDA, CDR2 SQIVND, per germline (reference sequence). V was trimmed by 5 bases and J by 6 bases, leaving 8 bases between them. The CDR3 sequence is CASSEQSNSPLHF. DNA of the CDR3: TGTGCCAGTAGTGAACAGAGTAATTCACCCCTCCACTTT.

The chain uses TRBV18 and TRBJ2-6; TRBD1 might be the D (6 bases). V shed 4 bases and J shed 2 bases, with 15 bases lying between them. Germline V gene lookup returns CDR1 KGHSH and CDR2 LQKENI. The CDR3 consists of 17 residues. CDR3 sequence (DNA): TGTGCCAGCTCACTTTATACAGGGAACCCTGGGGCCAACGTCCTGACTTTC. Translation: CASSLYTGNPGANVLTF.

The chain recombines TRBV7-2 with TRBJ2-6; TRBD2 is a possible D gene (5 bases). The CDR3 contains 17 residues. Trimming took 4 bases from V and 2 from J, leaving 15 bases between them. Per the germline V gene, CDR1 is SGHTA and CDR2 is FQGNSA. CDR3 nucleotides: TGTGCCAGCAGCTCACGGGGTGCTGGGGCTGGGGCCAACGTCCTGACTTTC. Its translation: CASSSRGAGAGANVLTF.

The chain recombines TRBV27 with TRBJ2-1; 13 bases agree with TRBD2. Germline V gene data show CDR1 as MNHEY and CDR2 as SMNVEV (reference sequence). This CDR3 contains 15 residues. The V segment lost 7 bases and the J segment 7 bases; nucleotides outside the gene matches: 7. CDR3 nucleotides: TGTGCCAGCACCTCGGGACTAGCGGGAACAAATGAGCAGTTCTTC. Residues: CASTSGLAGTNEQFF.

The chain uses TRBV15 and TRBJ1-5; possible D gene TRBD1, 6 bases. V was pared by 0 bases and J by 3 bases, with 12 bases between. This CDR3 is 16 amino acids long. Germline values: CDR1 LNHNV, CDR2 YYDKDF (reference sequence). CDR3 region: CATSRDLTGPNQPQHF. The CDR3 bases are TGTGCCACCAGCAGAGATCTGACAGGCCCCAATCAGCCCCAGCATTTT.

Comment on this clone: At one end the junction does not follow the germline gene, possibly because of a read error. V and J are TRBV28 and TRBJ1-6; a weak D match, TRBD1 (6 bases). There are 13 residues in the CDR3. Looked up from germline, CDR1 is MDHEN and CDR2 is SYDVKM. For the CDR3, the DNA is TGTGCCACCAGTACAGGGACATCTTCACCCCTCCACTTT. Translated: CATSTGTSSPLHF.

This sequence joins TRBV18 and TRBJ1-5, with D maybe TRBD1 (6 bases). The CDR3 runs to 15 residues. With 4 bases removed from V and 3 bases from J, the gap between germline ends came to 13 bases. In germline, CDR1 is KGHSH, CDR2 LQKENI. The CDR3 coding sequence is TGTGCCAGCTCACGCAAGGACAGCTCCAATCAGCCCCAGCATTTT. Translated: CASSRKDSSNQPQHF.

The V call is TRBV2, the J call TRBJ2-2, with D perhaps matching TRBD1 or TRBD2 (5 bases each). Trimming removed 3 bases from V and 0 bases from J, with 11 bases in between. The CDR3 sequence is 16 residues long. Germline-derived CDR1 and CDR2 are SNHLY and FYNNEI. The CDR3 DNA reads TGTGCCAGCAGTGATTTGGGGGTAGCGAACACCGGGGAGCTGTTTTTT. Amino acids: CASSDLGVANTGELFF.

This chain uses TRBV28 with TRBJ1-2; D gene ambiguous. From germline, CDR1 is MDHEN and CDR2 SYDVKM. This CDR3 spans 14 amino acids. V was clipped by 5 bases and J by 7 bases, with 17 bases between them. CDR3 bases: TGTGCCAGCAGTCCGGCGTCCCTAATGAGTGGCTACACCTTC. Its translation is CASSPASLMSGYTF.

The rearrangement links TRBV5-4 to TRBJ2-2; tentative D call: TRBD1 (5 bases). V was cut by 3 bases and J by 4 bases, with 10 bases left in between. Germline assignment: CDR1 SGHNT and CDR2 YYREEE (reference sequence). The CDR3 spans 14 residues. CDR3 in DNA: TGTGCCAGCAGCTCTCCAGGGCGCACCGGGGAGCTGTTTTTT. Its translation: CASSSPGRTGELFF.

The chain is built from TRBV10-2 and TRBJ2-2; D is possibly TRBD2 (5 bases). Germline V lookup: CDR1 WSHSY, CDR2 SAAADI. This CDR3 comprises 13 residues. V was pared by 4 bases and J by 6 bases, with 9 bases between. CDR3 in amino acids: CASSVGGPGELFF. CDR3 sequence (DNA): TGCGCCAGCAGTGTCGGAGGTCCCGGGGAGCTGTTTTTT.

This chain connects TRBV5-6 to TRBJ2-5, with TRBD2 matching 10 bases. The CDR3 has 16 residues. Trimming took 3 bases from V and 3 from J; bases not matched to a gene: 8. Germline V gives CDR1 SGHDT, CDR2 YYEEEE. The CDR3 nucleotides are TGTGCCAGCAGCTACAGGGTTACTAGCGGGAAAGAGACCCAGTACTTC. Translated: CASSYRVTSGKETQYF.

Points on this clone: At one end the junction does not follow the germline gene, possibly because of a read error. The chain has TRBV5-5 and TRBJ2-1, with D hard to call. The CDR3 length is 13 residues. CDR1 and CDR2 (germline): SGHKS, YYEKEE (reference sequence). The CDR3 region is CASSGISDNEQFF. The CDR3 DNA reads as TGTGCCAGCAGCGGGATCTCCGACAATGAGCAGTTCTTC.

The sample holds many counts of this clone. V usage is TRBV14 and J usage is TRBJ2-1, with D tentatively TRBD2 (5 bases). Germline lookup yields CDR1 SGHDN and CDR2 FVKESK. V lost 1 base and J 7 bases, leaving 8 bases between the germline ends. The CDR3 loop spans 13 amino acids. Written as DNA, the CDR3 is TGTGCCAGCAGCCAAGTACGGGGTAATGAGCAGTTCTTC. This codes for CASSQVRGNEQFF.

The chain is built from TRBV25-1 and TRBJ2-5; TRBD1 or TRBD2 may be the D gene (5 bases each). The CDR3 contains 13 residues. CDR1 is MGHDK and CDR2 is SYGVNS in the germline V gene. The V and J ends lost 1 base and 13 bases respectively, with 16 bases between them. The CDR3 sequence: CASSEFKGRALYF. The CDR3 nucleotides read TGTGCCAGCAGTGAATTCAAGGGACGGGCCCTGTACTTC.